A single sample is the source of the 7 T cell receptor beta chains below, sequenced in a study of cytomegalovirus exposure and HLA in healthy donors. In the PCR, 60 Vbeta and 13 Jbeta primers were used. Produced via immunoSEQ multiplex PCR; TCRdb's table is partial and in-frame only. The sample records about 160,000 clones, 80% being singletons. The sequencing input was PBMCs. These receptors originate from a male donor in good health and CMV-seropositive.

J is TRBJ2-7 and V is TRBV5-6; 9 bases are shared with TRBD2. Per the germline V gene, CDR1 is SGHDT and CDR2 is YYEEEE. V dropped 4 bases and J dropped 0; count of bases not matched to a gene: 11. There are 17 residues in the CDR3. CDR3: CASSPRGLANPSYEQYF. As DNA, the CDR3 is TGTGCCAGCAGCCCTCGGGGACTAGCTAATCCCTCCTACGAGCAGTACTTC.

The rearrangement links TRBV9 to TRBJ2-5; 9 nucleotides line up with TRBD1. The CDR3 contains 15 residues. V lost 7 bases, J lost 3 bases, and 10 bases stayed unmatched. Germline V gene sequence: CDR1 SGDLS, CDR2 YYNGEE. As DNA, the CDR3 is TGTGCCAGCGGAGGACAGGGGCGGGGGAAAGAGACCCAGTACTTC. Translated, it gives CASGGQGRGKETQYF.

The CDR3 loop is CASSTGREIYGYTF. For the CDR3, the DNA is TGTGCCAGCTCTACCGGCCGGGAAATCTATGGCTACACCTTC. V gene TRBV18 combines with J gene TRBJ1-2; D call uncertain. The germline V gene encodes CDR1 KGHSH and CDR2 LQKENI. V was shortened by 6 bases and J by 4 bases, with 15 bases between the two germline ends. The CDR3 spans 14 residues.

This clone came up once. The chain is built from TRBV30 and TRBJ2-6, with D tentatively TRBD2 (5 bases). The ends were cut back, 0 bases at V and 0 bases at J, with 12 bases in the middle. The CDR3 runs to 17 residues. From germline, CDR1 is GTSNPN and CDR2 SVGIG (reference sequence). Written as DNA, the CDR3 is TGTGCCTGGAGTGTACTGGAGGCCCGCTCTGGGGCCAACGTCCTGACTTTC. Encoded protein: CAWSVLEARSGANVLTF.

The CDR3 sequence: CASGPGPGELFF. The DNA of the CDR3 is TGTGCCAGCGGGCCTGGGCCCGGGGAGCTGTTTTTT. The chain recombines TRBV7-8 with TRBJ2-2; unclear D gene. Trimming left V 8 bases short and J 6 bases short, with 10 bases between. The V gene's germline CDR1 is SGHVS and CDR2 FQNEAQ. This CDR3 is built from 12 residues.

The chain combines TRBV27 with TRBJ1-5; D is possibly TRBD1 (6 bases). Germline-derived CDR1 and CDR2 are MNHEY and SMNVEV (reference sequence). The CDR3 loop spans 15 amino acids. Trimming removed 2 bases from V and 2 bases from J, with 10 bases in between. The CDR3 protein is CASSLAKGGNQPQHF. In DNA, the CDR3 is TGTGCCAGCAGTTTAGCGAAGGGGGGCAATCAGCCCCAGCATTTT.

The V gene is TRBV19, the J gene TRBJ1-2, with 8 nucleotides matching TRBD1. With 9 bases clipped from V and 2 bases from J, the junction kept 14 bases outside the gene matches. The CDR3 is made up of 16 amino acids. CDR1 LNHDA and CDR2 SQIVND come from the germline V gene (reference sequence). In nucleotides, the CDR3 is TGTGCCAGCGACGACCAGGGACAGGACGCGAACTATGGCTACACCTTC. This encodes CASDDQGQDANYGYTF.